This is a list of T cell receptor beta chains from one sample in a study of long-term antiretroviral therapy in people with HIV. Method: immunoSEQ multiplex PCR; TCRdb's copy keeps in-frame clones and lacks some. Of approximately 32,000 clones in the sample, around four fifths were seen once. Specimen: unsorted PBMCs, collected 0.4 years before starting antiretroviral therapy. The receptors originated from a man aged 18 to 35 with HIV. Each CDR3 is given with its conserved first and last residue. The order of the fields is V gene, D gene, J gene, clone size, CDR3 DNA, CDR3 protein. D genes are given only for firm matches. Expanded clones get a size class; other rows say once, few or many, or leave the size out.

>TRBV27|.|TRBJ2-4|.
TGTGCCAGCAGAGGATTGCTAGCCAAAAACATTCAGTACTTC
CASRGLLAKNIQYF
>TRBV11-2|TRBD2|TRBJ2-3|.
TGTGCCAGCAGCTGGACTAGCGGGGGTAGGACAGATACGCAGTATTTT
CASSWTSGGRTDTQYF
>TRBV21-1|.|TRBJ2-2|.
TGTGCCAGCAGCAAACACCCTGTAAGAGCGGGAGTGACCGGGGAGCTGTTTTTT
CASSKHPVRAGVTGELFF
>TRBV12-5|.|TRBJ2-7|.
TGTGCTAGTGGTTTTGGCGCGGGTTACGAGCAGTACTTC
CASGFGAGYEQYF
>TRBV9|TRBD1|TRBJ2-4|few
TGTGCCAGCAGCGCAGACAGGGTGAACATTCAGTACTTC
CASSADRVNIQYF
>TRBV27|.|TRBJ1-1|.
TGTGCCAGCAGTTTATTCAGGGGCACTGAAGCTTTCTTT
CASSLFRGTEAFF
>TRBV10-3|.|TRBJ1-2|few
TGTGCCATCAGAAATCAGGGGACTAACTATGGCTACACCTTC
CAIRNQGTNYGYTF
>TRBV7-2|.|TRBJ1-2|.
TGTGCCAGCGAGCTTAGTAGCGGATATGGCTACACCTTC
CASELSSGYGYTF
>TRBV7-2|.|TRBJ2-3|once
TGTGCCAGCAGCATAAGCCGGGATACGCAGTATTTT
CASSISRDTQYF
>TRBV10-2|TRBD1|TRBJ2-5|.
TGCGCCAGCAGTGGGACAGGGAGTAAAGAGACCCAGTACTTC
CASSGTGSKETQYF
>TRBV18|.|TRBJ1-2|.
TGTGCCAGCTCACCCCAGAAAGACTATGGCTACACCTTC
CASSPQKDYGYTF
>TRBV7-9|TRBD2|TRBJ2-1|.
TGTGCCAGCAGCATGACTAGCGGGGACTACAATGAGCAGTTCTTC
CASSMTSGDYNEQFF
>TRBV7-2|TRBD2|TRBJ2-7|once
TGTGCCAGCAGCCACCGGGGGGGCGAGCAGTACTTC
CASSHRGGEQYF
>TRBV12-2|.|TRBJ2-7|.
TGTGCAAGTCGCTTTAGCGAATCACTGAGATCCTACGAGCAGTACTTC
CASRFSESLRSYEQYF
>TRBV5-4|TRBD1|TRBJ1-1|.
TGTGCCAGCAGCTCGGGACAGAGCGGCACTGAAGCTTTCTTT
CASSSGQSGTEAFF
>TRBV4-1|.|TRBJ2-1|.
TGCGCCAGCAGCCAATGGGACCAACCCGCTGAGCAGTTCTTC
CASSQWDQPAEQFF
>TRBV7-2|.|TRBJ2-7|once
TGTGCCAGCAGCTTAATCGGCGGGACCTACGAGCAGTACTTC
CASSLIGGTYEQYF
>TRBV7-3|TRBD2|TRBJ2-1|.
TGTGCCAGCAGCTTATTCCCGTACGGGCGGGAGAGGGATGAGCAGTTCTTC
CASSLFPYGRERDEQFF
>TRBV18|.|TRBJ1-2|.
TGTGCCAGCTCACCAACCGGGACCCACCCATATGGCTACACCTTC
CASSPTGTHPYGYTF
>TRBV9|TRBD1|TRBJ1-2|.
TGTGCCAGCAGGTCCCACCGGGGACAGAACTATGGCTACACCTTC
CASRSHRGQNYGYTF
>TRBV7-9|.|TRBJ2-6|.
TGTGCCAGCAGCTTAGTTTGGCTGGACAGCTCTGGGGCCAACGTCCTGACTTTC
CASSLVWLDSSGANVLTF
>TRBV6-1|.|TRBJ1-4|.
TGTGCCAGCAGTGTTCGGGTTGATAATGAAAAACTGTTTTTT
CASSVRVDNEKLFF
>TRBV6-1|.|TRBJ2-7|.
TGTGCCAGCAGGAGGCAGTACGAGCAGTACTTC
CASRRQYEQYF
>TRBV7-6|.|TRBJ1-2|.
TGTGCCAGCAGCTTAGACCCGGGCGCCTATGGCTACACCTTC
CASSLDPGAYGYTF
>TRBV9|TRBD1|TRBJ1-5|few
TGTGCCAGCAGCCCGACAGGGGGGATCAATCAGCCCCAGCATTTT
CASSPTGGINQPQHF
>TRBV12-5|.|TRBJ2-3|.
TGTGCTAGTGCCTCAATCCGGGGGTTAGTCACAGATACGCAGTATTTT
CASASIRGLVTDTQYF
>TRBV30|.|TRBJ1-6|.
TGTGCCTGGTCATGGAATAATTCACCCCTCCACTTT
CAWSWNNSPLHF
>TRBV4-3|TRBD2|TRBJ2-7|.
TGCGCCAGCAGCCCCGCGACTAGCGGGAGTTTCTACGAGCAGTACTTC
CASSPATSGSFYEQYF
>TRBV10-3|.|TRBJ2-5|.
TGTGCCATCAGTGAGTCAGGGCAGGTTTGGGAGACCCAGTACTTC
CAISESGQVWETQYF
>TRBV2|TRBD2|TRBJ2-7|.
TGTGCCAGCGGATCCGAAGCGGGGGTGGGATACGAGCAGTACTTC
CASGSEAGVGYEQYF
>TRBV7-2|.|TRBJ1-2|.
TGTGCCAGCAGCTTAGGGCAGGGAGACGGCTATGGCTACACCTTC
CASSLGQGDGYGYTF
>TRBV7-2|.|TRBJ1-1|.
TGTGCCAGCAGCCCCGCGGAGAACACTGAAGCTTTCTTT
CASSPAENTEAFF
>TRBV5-1|.|TRBJ1-1|.
TGCGCCAGCAGCTTGTCCGACGGTCTGGGCGGATACGCTTTCTTT
CASSLSDGLGGYAFF